Below, 24 T cell receptor beta chains from the same sample are listed, as sequenced in a study of T cell responses to AZD1222 COVID-19 vaccine. Measured with immunoSEQ multiplex PCR; TCRdb has only the in-frame clones, and not every one. Of approximately 97,000 clones listed, approximately 81% are singletons. Material: peripheral blood, obtained on day 0 of AZD1222 vaccination. Receptors were obtained from an adult in good health.

The chain links TRBV13 to TRBJ2-7; D possibly corresponds to TRBD2 (5 bases). V gave up 1 base and J gave up 4 bases, with 5 bases separating them. This CDR3 is 12 amino acids long. CDR1 is PRHDT and CDR2 is FYEKMQ in the germline V gene (reference sequence). The CDR3 loop reads CASSLAGYEQYV. CDR3 coding DNA: TGTGCCAGCAGCTTAGCGGGGTACGAGCAGTACGTC.

This chain links TRBV7-2 with TRBJ2-3; 12 positions match TRBD1. This CDR3 has 15 residues. After removal of 7 bases from V and 4 bases from J, the junction contained 6 bases not matched to a gene. From germline, CDR1 is SGHTA and CDR2 FQGNSA. CDR3 DNA: TGTGCCAGCATCAGGGACAGGGGGCTTCCAGATACGCAGTATTTT. This sequence encodes CASIRDRGLPDTQYF.

The genes are TRBV29-1 and TRBJ1-5; 9 nucleotides agree with TRBD1. The CDR3 runs to 12 residues. CDR1 SQVTM and CDR2 ANQGSEA come from the germline V gene. After removal of 5 bases from V and 7 bases from J, the junction contained 3 bases not matched to a gene. As DNA, the CDR3 is TGCAGCGTTCGGACAGGGGAACAGCCCCAGCATTTT. Protein product: CSVRTGEQPQHF.

V usage is TRBV5-1 and J usage is TRBJ1-4; tentative D call: TRBD1 (5 bases). V shed 4 bases and J shed 7 bases, with 14 bases lying between them. This CDR3 comprises 14 residues. In germline, CDR1 is SGHRS, CDR2 YFSETQ. Written as DNA, the CDR3 is TGCGCCAGCAGCGGGGCCGGCCGGGGTGAAAAACTGTTTTTT. Translation gives CASSGAGRGEKLFF.

The gene calls are TRBV6-5 and TRBJ2-7, with 7 nucleotides matching TRBD2. Germline V gene data show CDR1 as MNHEY and CDR2 as SVGAGI. CDR3 length: 13 residues. With V trimmed by 6 bases and J by 0 bases, 2 bases remained unmatched. The CDR3 sequence: CASRGGSSYEQYF. CDR3 DNA sequence: TGTGCCAGCAGGGGCGGGAGCTCCTACGAGCAGTACTTC.

The rearrangement joins TRBV29-1 to TRBJ1-2; no definite D call. Trimming cost V 0 bases and J 5 bases, with 7 bases left between them. There are 12 residues in the CDR3. CDR1 is SQVTM and CDR2 is ANQGSEA in the germline V gene. DNA for the CDR3: TGCAGCGTTGAAGATAACAGATATGGCTACACCTTC. Translated: CSVEDNRYGYTF.

This sequence joins TRBV11-2 and TRBJ1-5; D perhaps matches TRBD1 (6 bases). The CDR3 has 15 amino acids. The germline gives CDR1 SGHAT, CDR2 FQNNGV. Trimming stripped 5 bases from V and 2 bases from J, with 13 bases between. The CDR3 here is CASSADRLGNQPQHF. The CDR3 region has the DNA TGTGCCAGCAGCGCAGACAGGCTAGGCAATCAGCCCCAGCATTTT.

The CDR3 region is CASSPGDGELFF. CDR3 coding DNA: TGTGCCAGCAGCCCGGGAGACGGGGAGCTGTTTTTT. The genes are TRBV13 and TRBJ2-2; D is perhaps TRBD2 (6 bases). This CDR3 is 12 amino acids long. Germline CDR1 is PRHDT and CDR2 is FYEKMQ (reference sequence). V lost 5 bases and J 7 bases, leaving 8 bases between the germline ends.

The chain carries TRBV20-1 and TRBJ1-1, with unresolved D. The CDR3 is 13 amino acids. Trimming cost V 3 bases and J 5 bases, with 13 bases left between them. Looked up from germline, CDR1 is DFQATT and CDR2 is SNEGSKA (reference sequence). The CDR3 nucleotides read TGCAGTGCTAGTACCCCAGTCGGAACTGAAGCTTTCTTT. This encodes CSASTPVGTEAFF.

The gene calls are TRBV6-1 and TRBJ2-5; 8 positions agree with TRBD2. V dropped 4 bases and J dropped 5; count of bases not matched to a gene: 21. This CDR3 comprises 19 residues. The germline CDR1 and CDR2 sequences are MNHNS and SASEGT. CDR3 amino acids: CASSAPPGLGDKSRETQYF. The CDR3, as DNA: TGTGCCAGCAGTGCGCCCCCGGGACTAGGAGACAAGTCTAGGGAGACCCAGTACTTC.

V gene TRBV12-5 combines with J gene TRBJ2-7, with 8 bases identical to TRBD1. CDR1 is LGHNT, CDR2 FRNRAP, per germline. V was clipped by 5 bases and J by 3 bases; unmatched bases: 9. This CDR3 is 15 amino acids long. This chain's CDR3 is CASGALGQGNYEQYV. CDR3 DNA sequence: TGTGCTAGTGGTGCCCTCGGACAGGGTAACTACGAGCAGTACGTC.

The rearrangement joins TRBV19 to TRBJ1-2; D is possibly TRBD1 (6 bases). Between the trimmed V and J ends, which lost 9 bases and 4 bases, there was a span of 12 bases. This CDR3 has 12 residues. Per the germline V gene, CDR1 is LNHDA and CDR2 is SQIVND (reference sequence). The CDR3 spells CASTGTTYGYTF. The CDR3 coding sequence is TGTGCCAGCACCGGGACAACCTATGGCTACACCTTC. Based on the CDR3 plus reference TRBV19 and TRBJ1-2, the full variable domain is DGGITQSPKYLFRKEGQNVTLSCEQNLNHDAMYWYRQDPGQGLRLIYYSQIVNDFQKGDIAEGYSVSREKKESFPLTVTSAQKNPTAFYLCASTGTTYGYTFGSGTRLTVV.

The rearrangement joins TRBV6-1 to TRBJ1-1; the D is unclear. This CDR3 is 13 amino acids long. V gave up 2 bases and J gave up 6 bases, with 10 bases separating them. Germline loops: CDR1 MNHNS, CDR2 SASEGT. The CDR3 bases are TGTGCCAGCAGTGAAATGGGGATCGCTGAAGCTTTCTTT. Translation gives CASSEMGIAEAFF.

This chain joins TRBV7-9 and TRBJ1-3; a possible D gene is TRBD1 (5 bases). The V end lost 5 bases, the J end lost 4 bases, and 12 bases lay between the germline ends. The CDR3 runs 14 residues. CDR1 is SEHNR, CDR2 FQNEAQ, per germline (reference sequence). CDR3 bases: TGTGCCAGCAGCCTCCAGACAGTCGGAAACACCATATATTTT. This sequence encodes CASSLQTVGNTIYF.

The V gene is TRBV11-3, the J gene TRBJ2-1, with D perhaps TRBD1 (6 bases). The CDR3 totals 15 residues. The germline V and J ends were trimmed by 0 bases and 2 bases, with 8 bases remaining between them. Germline V gives CDR1 SGHNT, CDR2 YENEEA. The CDR3 nucleotides read TGTGCCAGCAGCTTAGACAGGGGAACCTACAATGAGCAGTTCTTC. It codes for CASSLDRGTYNEQFF.

This clone has just one count. The chain joins TRBV24-1 to TRBJ1-1; 7 nucleotides align to TRBD1. Germline lookup yields CDR1 KGHDR and CDR2 SFDVKD. Germline trimming cut 2 bases from V and 3 bases from J; bases unmatched to any gene: 5. The CDR3 contains 15 residues. For the CDR3, the DNA is TGTGCCACCAGTGATTCCCGGGACAGCCACACTGAAGCTTTCTTT. It translates to CATSDSRDSHTEAFF.

V is TRBV7-6 and J is TRBJ1-5, with D possibly matching TRBD1 (5 bases). Germline CDR1 reads SGHVS; CDR2 reads FNYEAQ. This CDR3 is 17 amino acids long. The V gene lost 1 base and the J gene lost 2 bases, with 15 bases spanning the gap. CDR3 in amino acids: CASSLDAGPLRNQPQHF. In nucleotides, the CDR3 is TGTGCCAGCAGCTTAGATGCGGGACCGCTACGCAATCAGCCCCAGCATTTT.

The CDR3 DNA is TGTGCCAGCTCACCAGGGACAGGGGGGTACACTGAAGCTTTCTTT. The encoded protein is CASSPGTGGYTEAFF. The chain carries TRBV18 and TRBJ1-1; 11 nucleotides align to TRBD1. V was pared by 2 bases and J by 3 bases, with 2 bases of the junction left unmatched. This CDR3 is 15 amino acids long. CDR1 is KGHSH, CDR2 LQKENI, per germline.

The V call is TRBV5-4, the J call TRBJ1-1, with TRBD1 matching 10 bases. Germline CDR1 is SGHNT and CDR2 is YYREEE (reference sequence). With 1 base clipped from V and 0 bases from J, the junction kept 6 bases outside the gene matches. The CDR3 covers 17 residues. CDR3 coding DNA: TGTGCCAGCAGCTTGTTTCTAGGACAGGGGGTGAACACTGAAGCTTTCTTT. This translates into CASSLFLGQGVNTEAFF.

This sequence joins TRBV29-1 and TRBJ2-5, with TRBD1 identical over 9 bases. Germline loops: CDR1 SQVTM, CDR2 ANQGSEA. The CDR3 spans 17 residues. Trimming cost V 7 bases and J 2 bases; bases outside gene matches: 17. CDR3: CSAAKGTGRSGQETQYF. The CDR3 nucleotides read TGCAGCGCCGCAAAAGGGACAGGGAGGAGTGGGCAAGAGACCCAGTACTTC.

This clone has a handful of counts. The V call is TRBV6-5, the J call TRBJ2-7, with D possibly matching TRBD1 (5 bases). Trimming took off 1 base at V and 5 bases at J, with 15 bases between the two ends. Germline V gene lookup returns CDR1 MNHEY and CDR2 SVGAGI. This CDR3 region has 15 residues. The CDR3 protein is CASSYLVGVKNEQYF. The CDR3 DNA is TGTGCCAGCAGTTACTTGGTAGGGGTTAAAAACGAGCAGTACTTC.

The V and J genes are TRBV28 and TRBJ1-1; the D is unclear. Germline values: CDR1 MDHEN, CDR2 SYDVKM. V lost 3 bases, J lost 1 base, and 6 bases lay in between. The CDR3 spans 13 residues. The CDR3 sequence is CASSFVPNTEAFF. The CDR3 coding sequence is TGTGCCAGCAGTTTTGTTCCGAACACTGAAGCTTTCTTT.

The chain links TRBV5-4 to TRBJ1-2, with 12 nucleotides matching TRBD1. The V and J ends lost 4 bases and 0 bases, in that order; junction bases with no gene match: 4. Per the germline V gene, CDR1 is SGHNT and CDR2 is YYREEE (reference sequence). The CDR3 spans 16 residues. In DNA, the CDR3 is TGTGCCAGCAGCCCGGGACAGGGGGCCACTAACTATGGCTACACCTTC. This codes for CASSPGQGATNYGYTF.

The V call is TRBV7-9, the J call TRBJ2-1; the D is unclear. Trimming removed 2 bases from V and 8 bases from J, with 16 bases in between. Looked up from germline, CDR1 is SEHNR and CDR2 is FQNEAQ (reference sequence). The CDR3 contains 15 residues. The CDR3 spells CASSLLVQRTDEQFF. CDR3 DNA: TGTGCCAGCAGCTTACTAGTGCAGAGAACTGATGAGCAGTTCTTC.